This TCR beta chain was retrieved from a study of PD-1 blockade in classical Hodgkin lymphoma. Study-wide context: Patients were dosed intravenously with nivolumab at 3 mg/kg every 2 weeks.

CDR3 size: 19 residues. In germline, CDR1 is MDHEN, CDR2 SYDVKM. V lost 4 bases to trimming and J lost 4 bases; unmatched junction nucleotides: 21. Findings and caveats of the study: The study found that TCR diversity rose significantly by C4D1 in CD4+ but not CD8+ cells.

Remarks on this clone: Its antigen is still unknown.

Assay used: immunoSEQ multiplex PCR; TCRdb lists only in-frame clones, some missing. The sample records thousands of clones, about 65% being singletons. As to time point: cycle 4 day 1 (C4D1), after about 6 weeks of nivolumab. Relapse was seen in all patients after autologous stem cell transplantation, and brentuximab vedotin exposure was variable. Magnetic negative selection isolated CD8+ T cells from thawed PBMCs. The TCR sequence derives from a human donor with classical Hodgkin lymphoma. The input for sequencing was CD8+ T cells from blood, taken before the fourth cycle of nivolumab. This rearrangement joins TRBV28 to TRBJ2-7; 8 positions agree with TRBD1. The CDR3 spells CASSSTLNSDREVAYEQYF. In nucleotides, the CDR3 is TGTGCCAGCAGTTCAACGTTAAACTCGGACAGGGAGGTGGCGTACGAGCAGTACTTC.